This note documents a single T cell receptor beta chain sequence. Its antigen is currently unknown. This CDR3 contains 18 residues. Germline CDR1 reads LGHDT; CDR2 reads YNNKEL (reference sequence). V lost 4 bases, J lost 0 bases, and 11 bases stayed unmatched. The sample belongs to a study of identical twins. Notes on the study in general: Models underpredicted monozygotic twin sharing of out-of-frame TCR alpha.

TCRdb used MiXCR to reprocess the 5' RACE reads, holding one entry per CDR3 protein. The sample consists of about 240,000 distinct CDR3 sequences, approximately 12% of them appearing once. This same sample was also part of a study on yellow fever vaccine responses in identical twins.

Material for sequencing was memory (CD45RO+) T cells sorted from blood. This TCR derives from a woman between 18 and 29 years old in good health. This chain connects TRBV3-1 to TRBJ2-1, with 8 bases lining up with TRBD2. The CDR3 DNA reads TGTGCCAGCAGCCGAAAGGCCGCTAGCGGGCACTCCTACAATGAGCAGTTCTTC. This gives the protein CASSRKAASGHSYNEQFF.